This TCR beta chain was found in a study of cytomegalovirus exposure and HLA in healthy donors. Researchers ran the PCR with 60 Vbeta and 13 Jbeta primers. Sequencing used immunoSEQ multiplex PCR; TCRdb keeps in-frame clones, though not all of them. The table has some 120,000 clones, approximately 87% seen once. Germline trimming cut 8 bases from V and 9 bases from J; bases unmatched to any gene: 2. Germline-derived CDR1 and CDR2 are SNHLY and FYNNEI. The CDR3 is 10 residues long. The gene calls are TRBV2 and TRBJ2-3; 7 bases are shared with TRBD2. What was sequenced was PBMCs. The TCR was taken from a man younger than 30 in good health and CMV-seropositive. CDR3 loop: CASAGATQYF. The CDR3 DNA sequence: TGTGCCAGCGCGGGAGCCACGCAGTATTTT.